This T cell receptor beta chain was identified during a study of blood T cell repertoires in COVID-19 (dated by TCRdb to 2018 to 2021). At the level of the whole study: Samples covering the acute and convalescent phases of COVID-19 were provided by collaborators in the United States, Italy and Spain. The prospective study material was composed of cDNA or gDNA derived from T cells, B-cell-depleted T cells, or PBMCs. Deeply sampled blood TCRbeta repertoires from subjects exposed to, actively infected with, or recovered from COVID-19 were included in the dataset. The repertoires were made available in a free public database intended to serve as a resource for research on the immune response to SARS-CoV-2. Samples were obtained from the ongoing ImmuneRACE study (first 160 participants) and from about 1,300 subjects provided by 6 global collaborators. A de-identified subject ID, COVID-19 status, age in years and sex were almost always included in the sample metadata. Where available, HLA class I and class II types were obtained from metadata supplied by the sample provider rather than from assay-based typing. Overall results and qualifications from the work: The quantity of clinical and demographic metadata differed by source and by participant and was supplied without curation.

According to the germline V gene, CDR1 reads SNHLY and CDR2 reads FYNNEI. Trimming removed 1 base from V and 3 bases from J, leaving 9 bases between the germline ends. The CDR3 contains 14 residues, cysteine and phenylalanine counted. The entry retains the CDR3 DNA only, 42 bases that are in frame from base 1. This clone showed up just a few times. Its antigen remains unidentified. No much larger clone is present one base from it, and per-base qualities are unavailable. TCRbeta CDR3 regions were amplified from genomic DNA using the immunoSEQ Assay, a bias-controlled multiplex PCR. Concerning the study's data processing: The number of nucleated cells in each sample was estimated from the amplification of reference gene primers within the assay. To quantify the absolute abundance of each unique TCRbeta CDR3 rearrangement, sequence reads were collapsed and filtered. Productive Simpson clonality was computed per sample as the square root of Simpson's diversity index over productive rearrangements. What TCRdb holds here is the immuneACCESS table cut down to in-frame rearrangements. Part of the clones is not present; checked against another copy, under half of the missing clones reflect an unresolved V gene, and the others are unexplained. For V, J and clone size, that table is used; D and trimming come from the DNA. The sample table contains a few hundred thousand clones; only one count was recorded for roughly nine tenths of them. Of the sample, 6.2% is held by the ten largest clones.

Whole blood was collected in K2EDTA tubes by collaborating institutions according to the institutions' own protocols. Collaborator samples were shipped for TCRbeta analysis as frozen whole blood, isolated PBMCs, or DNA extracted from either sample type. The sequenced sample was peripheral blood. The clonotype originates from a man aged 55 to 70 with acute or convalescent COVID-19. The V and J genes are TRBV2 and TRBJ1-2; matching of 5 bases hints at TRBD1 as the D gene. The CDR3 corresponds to CASSEVRGDYGYTF. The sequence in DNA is TGTGCCAGCAGTGAAGTTCGGGGGGACTATGGCTACACCTTC.